This section outlines one T cell receptor (beta chain) sequence together with its context. The CDR3 covers 15 residues. The junction had 5 bases not matched to a gene; V was cut back by 6 bases and J by 5 bases. Germline V gene lookup returns CDR1 MNHNS and CDR2 SASEGT. Reverse transcription used about 0.5 to 1 ug RNA and random hexamers. TCRdb passed the immunoSEQ multiplex PCR reads through MiXCR, listing each CDR3 protein once. This repertoire shows around 130,000 distinct CDR3 sequences, around 80% found once; its top ten account for around 0.51%. The record originates from a study of CD8 T cells in Susac syndrome. Purification of the CD8+ and CD4+ T cells relied on negative isolation, and TEMRA cells underwent FACS enrichment.

This TCR was recovered from a human donor with multiple sclerosis. The chain joins TRBV6-1 to TRBJ2-5; 14 bases fit TRBD2. The sample consisted of CD8+ T cells from PBMCs. The CDR3: CASSRGLAGVETQYF. The CDR3 DNA is TGTGCCAGCAGCCGGGGACTAGCGGGAGTGGAGACCCAGTACTTC.